This T cell receptor beta chain was sequenced during a study of shared clonotypes between healthy human individuals. CDR3 length: 13 amino acids. Trimming shortened V by 3 bases and J by 8 bases, and 13 bases separated the two germline ends. Per germline, CDR1 MNHNS and CDR2 SASEGT. Study observations and caveats: Across subsets, estimated richness was generally greater for naive than for memory populations.

Positively selected for CCR7, the CD45RO-negative cells used as naive CD8 cells excluded terminally differentiated effector memory CD45RA+ cells. The study drew its donors from healthy HIV-negative adults without recent acute infections or vaccinations. With respect to this clone: Its target is not known.

This table comes from immunoSEQ multiplex PCR, and its TCRdb copy is limited to in-frame clones, with some not included. The repertoire has millions of clones, less than 95% of them found once; the top ten carry 1% to 1.3%. This TCR came from a man between 18 and 35 years old in good health. The sequenced sample consisted of naive CD8+ T cells sorted from blood. The rearrangement joins TRBV6-1 to TRBJ1-2; D not certain. Here the CDR3 reads CASSDGNIGGYTF. Here the CDR3 DNA reads TGTGCCAGCAGTGACGGTAACATCGGGGGCTACACCTTC.